This entry lists 20 T cell receptor beta chains sequenced from one sample in a study of cytomegalovirus exposure and HLA in healthy donors (TCRdb year 2017). Library creation used the immunoSEQ multiplex PCR assay. A mixture of 60 forward primers for TCR Vbeta segments and 13 reverse primers for TCR Jbeta segments was used in the multiplex PCR. TCRdb took this table from immuneACCESS and kept in-frame rearrangements with V and J called. Such tables lack part of the clones; where checked against another copy, unresolved V genes explain under half of the gap, and the rest is unexplained. The sample table records roughly 150,000 clones. 1.6% of the sample is taken by the ten largest. The specimen sequenced was PBMCs. Receptor source: a woman aged 45-65 years in good health and CMV-seronegative.

The rearrangement joins TRBV29-1 to TRBJ2-3; TRBD2 agrees at 9 bases. The CDR3 spans 13 residues. In germline, CDR1 is SQVTM, CDR2 ANQGSEA. V shed 4 bases and J 5 bases; nucleotides not matched to a gene: 4. As DNA, the CDR3 is TGCAGCGTTGTCCGACTAGCGGTAGATACGCAGTATTTT. Translated: CSVVRLAVDTQYF.

The chain recombines TRBV6-5 with TRBJ2-1, with TRBD2 matching 7 bases. V trimming: 5 bases; J trimming: 4 bases; junction bases outside the gene matches: 5. This CDR3 is 14 amino acids long. Looked up from germline, CDR1 is MNHEY and CDR2 is SVGAGI. The CDR3 DNA is TGTGCCAGCAGTACCAGCGGGGCATACAATGAGCAGTTCTTC. It translates to CASSTSGAYNEQFF.

The chain is built from TRBV6-5 and TRBJ2-7, with TRBD1 identical over 9 bases. Germline CDR1 and CDR2: MNHEY and SVGAGI. With V trimmed by 6 bases and J by 2 bases, 5 bases remained unmatched. The CDR3 contains 14 residues. CDR3 DNA sequence: TGTGCCAGCAGCACCCGGGACAGGGCCTACGAGCAGTACTTC. This codes for CASSTRDRAYEQYF.

The gene calls are TRBV5-6 and TRBJ1-1; 7 bases map to TRBD1. CDR3 length: 14 amino acids. The V segment lost 1 base and the J segment 5 bases; nucleotides outside the gene matches: 5. CDR1 is SGHDT, CDR2 YYEEEE, per germline. Written as DNA, the CDR3 is TGTGCCAGCAGCTTGACCAGGGGGAGGACTGAAGCTTTCTTT. Translating it yields CASSLTRGRTEAFF.

The CDR3 spells CAWVTGDVLTF. The CDR3 nucleotides are TGTGCCTGGGTAACGGGGGACGTCCTGACTTTC. The chain carries TRBV30 and TRBJ2-6; D perhaps matches TRBD2 (6 bases). Trimming stripped 5 bases from V and 11 bases from J, with 10 bases between. The CDR3 consists of 11 residues. Germline values: CDR1 GTSNPN, CDR2 SVGIG (reference sequence).

The rearrangement uses TRBV7-9 and TRBJ1-2, with a tentative D call TRBD1 (6 bases). Germline V gene data show CDR1 as SEHNR and CDR2 as FQNEAQ (reference sequence). The length of the CDR3 is 13 residues. The V end lost 4 bases, the J end lost 8 bases, and 14 bases lay between the germline ends. The CDR3 DNA reads as TGTGCCAGCAGCTCCGACAGGTTGTGGGGCTACACCTTC. Its protein product is CASSSDRLWGYTF.

This chain uses TRBV5-1 with TRBJ2-7; TRBD2 agrees at 11 bases. Germline CDR1 SGHRS, CDR2 YFSETQ. This CDR3 region has 15 residues. V shed 2 bases, J shed 4 bases, and the junction held 5 bases outside the gene matches. The CDR3 coding sequence is TGCGCCAGCAGCTTTACTAGCGGGAGTCTGTACGAGCAGTACTTC. Encoded protein: CASSFTSGSLYEQYF. Drawing the rest from reference TRBV5-1 and TRBJ2-7, the complete variable domain is KAGVTQTPRYLIKTRGQQVTLSCSPISGHRSVSWYQQTPGQGLQFLFEYFSETQRNKGNFPGRFSGRQFSNSRSEMNVSTLELGDSALYLCASSFTSGSLYEQYFGPGTRLTVT.

This chain links TRBV23-1 with TRBJ2-1; possibly TRBD2 for D (5 bases). TRBV23-1 is placed among ORFs of uncertain function. The CDR3 loop spans 16 amino acids. V lost 5 bases to trimming and J lost 0 bases, with 14 bases between them. CDR3 sequence reads: CASSSPPGSSYNEQFF. In DNA, the CDR3 is TGCGCCAGCAGTTCCCCCCCGGGGAGCTCCTACAATGAGCAGTTCTTC.

The chain carries TRBV30 and TRBJ2-5; 7 bases are a match to TRBD2. TRBJ2-7 matches the DNA end more closely, so the J call is doubtful. CDR3 length equals 13 residues. The germline CDR1 and CDR2 sequences are GTSNPN and SVGIG (reference sequence). CDR3 nucleotides: TGTGCCTGGAGGGGGGACTACAGTTACGAGCAGTACTTC. Translating gives CAWRGDYSYEQYF.

The genes are TRBV13 and TRBJ2-6, with TRBD1 identical over 8 bases. CDR3 size: 18 residues. The J segment lost 5 bases and the V segment lost 4 bases, leaving 13 bases of the junction unmatched. The germline CDR1 and CDR2 sequences are PRHDT and FYEKMQ (reference sequence). The CDR3 DNA is TGTGCCAGCAGCTCAAAATACGCAGGGGGCGTCCGGGCCAACGTCCTGACTTTC. It encodes CASSSKYAGGVRANVLTF.

The genes are TRBV6-6 and TRBJ1-5; D not certain. V lost 2 bases and J 1 base, leaving 9 bases between the germline ends. Germline lookup yields CDR1 MNHNY and CDR2 SVGAGI (reference sequence). The CDR3 runs 15 residues. CDR3 residues: CASSYARVSNQPQHF. In DNA, the CDR3 is TGTGCCAGCAGTTACGCGAGGGTGAGCAATCAGCCCCAGCATTTT.

The chain combines TRBV20-1 with TRBJ2-7; perhaps TRBD1 as D (5 bases). V lost 6 bases to trimming and J lost 0 bases, with 6 bases between them. The CDR3 runs to 11 residues. The V gene's germline CDR1 is DFQATT and CDR2 SNEGSKA (reference sequence). The DNA of the CDR3 is TGCAGTGCCCAGGGCTCCTACGAGCAGTACTTC. Amino acids: CSAQGSYEQYF.

V gene TRBV11-1 combines with J gene TRBJ2-7; maybe TRBD2 (5 bases). Looked up from germline, CDR1 is SGHAT and CDR2 is FQDESV (reference sequence). This CDR3 comprises 13 residues. V was shortened by 7 bases and J by 3 bases, with 13 bases between the two germline ends. The DNA of the CDR3 is TGTGCCAGCAACCGTCCAGGAGGCTACGAGCAGTACTTC. Translating gives CASNRPGGYEQYF.

V is TRBV9 and J is TRBJ1-1; perhaps TRBD1 as D (6 bases). The length of the CDR3 is 14 residues. V was pared by 4 bases and J by 4 bases, with 14 bases between. CDR1 and CDR2 (germline): SGDLS, YYNGEE. CDR3 residues: CASSQWGQGTEAFF. The CDR3 DNA is TGTGCCAGCAGCCAATGGGGGCAGGGCACTGAAGCTTTCTTT.

This chain uses TRBV6-1 with TRBJ2-4; tentatively, D is TRBD2 (5 bases). Trimming cost V 2 bases and J 15 bases, with 11 bases left between them. The CDR3 spans 11 residues. Germline V CDR1 and CDR2: MNHNS, SASEGT. The CDR3 here is CASSEWGVRYF. As DNA, the CDR3 is TGTGCCAGCAGTGAATGGGGAGTTCGGTACTTC.

The chain couples TRBV28 to TRBJ2-5; 7 positions agree with TRBD2. V shed 7 bases and J 2 bases; nucleotides not matched to a gene: 7. The CDR3 has 14 residues. Germline V gene data show CDR1 as MDHEN and CDR2 as SYDVKM. Here the CDR3 reads CASKTAGEQETQYF. The CDR3, as DNA: TGTGCCAGCAAGACGGCGGGGGAGCAAGAGACCCAGTACTTC.

This chain links TRBV19 with TRBJ1-2, with TRBD1 matching 8 bases. The CDR3 extends over 14 amino acids. The germline gives CDR1 LNHDA, CDR2 SQIVND (reference sequence). V lost 7 bases to trimming and J lost 4 bases; unmatched junction nucleotides: 8. This CDR3 is CASMGRDRGYGYTF. The CDR3 DNA sequence: TGTGCCAGTATGGGAAGAGACAGGGGCTATGGCTACACCTTC.

The chain carries TRBV19 and TRBJ1-2; 9 bases are shared with TRBD1. Germline V gives CDR1 LNHDA, CDR2 SQIVND (reference sequence). The CDR3 spans 16 residues. The V gene end was trimmed by 7 bases and the J gene end by 2 bases; junction bases not matched to a gene: 11. CDR3 protein: CASTKPGTGNNYGYTF. As DNA, the CDR3 is TGTGCCAGTACCAAGCCCGGGACAGGGAACAACTATGGCTACACCTTC.

The chain links TRBV5-1 to TRBJ2-1, with 8 positions matching TRBD1. The CDR3 sequence is 15 residues long. In germline, CDR1 is SGHRS, CDR2 YFSETQ. Trimming removed 4 bases from V and 5 bases from J; junction bases left unmatched: 8. CDR3 DNA: TGCGCCAGCAGCCCCGGACAGGGACCCAACAATGAGCAGTTCTTC. It yields the protein CASSPGQGPNNEQFF.

The chain joins TRBV2 to TRBJ2-3, with TRBD2 matching over 13 bases. This CDR3 is 18 amino acids long. The J segment lost 10 bases and the V segment lost 0 bases, leaving 13 bases of the junction unmatched. Germline CDR1 SNHLY, CDR2 FYNNEI. The DNA of the CDR3 is TGTGCCAGCAGTGAAGCGACCCCGACTACTAGCGGGAGGGCGGCGCAGTATTTT. It yields the protein CASSEATPTTSGRAAQYF.